This is a list of T cell receptor beta chains from one sample in a study of blood T cells in healthy people across ages. One entry per CDR3 protein results from TCRdb running MiXCR on the 5' RACE reads. The profile covers fewer than 1,000,000 distinct CDR3 sequences, with 35% to 50% appearing a single time and roughly 20% taken by the ten largest. Sequenced sample: blood. These receptors all come from a man older than 75 in good health. Each CDR3 is given with its conserved first and last residue. Each record gives: V gene, D gene, J gene, clone size, CDR3 DNA, CDR3 protein. D genes are given only for firm matches. For some rows the clone size is stated as once, few or many, or as a class when expanded; others skip it.

TRBV6-2/TRBV6-3	.	TRBJ2-6	.	TGTGCCAGCAGTTATGACCTCTCTGGGGCCAACGTCCTGACTTTC	CASSYDLSGANVLTF
TRBV7-9	TRBD1	TRBJ2-5	.	TGTGCCAGCAGCTTCAAGGGGACAGAAGAGACCCAGTACTTC	CASSFKGTEETQYF
TRBV12-3/TRBV12-4	.	TRBJ1-1	.	TGTGCCAGCAGTTTATCGACCAGAACCAACACTGAAGCTTTCTTT	CASSLSTRTNTEAFF
TRBV7-2	.	TRBJ1-5	.	TGTGCCAGCAGCTTAGCGCTAGGGATAGGGCTTAATCAGCCCCAGCATTTT	CASSLALGIGLNQPQHF
TRBV4-2	TRBD2	TRBJ2-5	.	TGTGCCAGCAGCCAAAGGACTAGCGGGGGGGCGCGGCAAGAGACCCAGTACTTC	CASSQRTSGGARQETQYF
TRBV5-1	.	TRBJ2-1	.	TGCGCCAGCAGCCCCAACCCCCAGGGTACCCCCTACAATGAGCAGTTCTTC	CASSPNPQGTPYNEQFF
TRBV20-1	.	TRBJ2-3	.	TGCAGTGCAGGGTCTGGCCTTGGGACAGATACGCAGTATTTT	CSAGSGLGTDTQYF
TRBV12-3/TRBV12-4	TRBD2	TRBJ2-2	.	TGTGCCAGCAGTCCACAAAGCGGGAGCACCGGGGAGCTGTTTTTT	CASSPQSGSTGELFF
TRBV19	TRBD2	TRBJ2-1	many	TGTGCCAGTAGTATTACGAGGACTAGCGGGACGGAAAATGAGCAGTTCTTC	CASSITRTSGTENEQFF
TRBV7-9	.	TRBJ1-1	.	TGTGCCAGCAGCTTAGATCCGTCAGGGGTAAACACTGAAGCTTTCTTT	CASSLDPSGVNTEAFF
TRBV27	TRBD2	TRBJ2-1	few	TGTGCCAGCAGTTTTCCGGGGGGGATCTACAATGAGCAGTTCTTC	CASSFPGGIYNEQFF
TRBV12-3/TRBV12-4	TRBD2	TRBJ2-7	.	TGTGCCAGCAGTTCTCCCCTAAAGTCGGGAGGGCCTTACTACGAGCAGTACTTC	CASSSPLKSGGPYYEQYF
TRBV12-3/TRBV12-4	TRBD2	TRBJ2-5	few	TGTGCCAGGGGGACTAGCGGGAGGGAGACCCAGTACTTC	CARGTSGRETQYF